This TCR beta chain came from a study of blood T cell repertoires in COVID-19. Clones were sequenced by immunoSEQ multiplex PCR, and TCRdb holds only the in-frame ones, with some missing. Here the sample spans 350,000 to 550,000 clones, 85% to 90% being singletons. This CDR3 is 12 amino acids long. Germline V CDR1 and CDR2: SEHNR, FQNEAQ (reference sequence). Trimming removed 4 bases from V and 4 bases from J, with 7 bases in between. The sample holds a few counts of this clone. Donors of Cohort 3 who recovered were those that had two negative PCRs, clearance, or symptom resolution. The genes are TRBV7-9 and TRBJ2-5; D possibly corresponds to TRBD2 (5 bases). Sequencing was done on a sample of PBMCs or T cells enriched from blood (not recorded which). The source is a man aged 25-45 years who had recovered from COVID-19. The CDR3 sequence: CASSSEGETQYF. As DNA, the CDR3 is TGTGCCAGCAGCTCCGAGGGAGAGACCCAGTACTTC.